The T cell receptor beta chain described here comes from a study of long-term antiretroviral therapy in people with HIV. Whole-study findings and limits: Collection of the blood took place between about 2004 and 2017. The ART regimens in use then may have been less effective than current ones.

Comment on this clone: Its target is not known.

Survey level was the resolution at which the v3.0 immunoSEQ assay ran. The data were produced by immunoSEQ multiplex PCR, yet TCRdb's version contains in-frame clones alone and is incomplete. The sample contains tens of thousands of clones, 90% to 95% of which appear only once. CDR1 and CDR2 from the germline V gene are MDHEN and SYDVKM. V shed 5 bases and J 5 bases; nucleotides not matched to a gene: 10. The CDR3 is 15 amino acids. Sequences were derived from unsorted PBMCs, sampled around 6 years after starting antiretroviral therapy. This TCR derives from a man under 40 with HIV. V gene TRBV28 combines with J gene TRBJ2-3; the match to TRBD2 covers 7 bases. The CDR3 nucleotides are TGTGCCAGCAGTCTATCGGGAGGAGGAGGAGATACGCAGTATTTT. Residues: CASSLSGGGGDTQYF.